This T cell receptor beta chain was identified in a study of chemoradiotherapy in HPV16-positive cancers (dated by TCRdb to the early 2020s). About the full investigation: Candidate HPV-specific T-cell clones and common TCR motifs were defined by functional T-cell assays performed on cells from a couple of HPV16-positive patients. The study asked whether T-cell immunity to the HPV oncoproteins E6 and E7 changes during chemoradiotherapy and whether this immunity affects survival. Next, the candidate HPV-specific TCRs and motifs were followed in TCR repertoires from over 85 patients with HPV-related cancers. Findings and caveats that apply to the study as a whole: In HPV16-positive patients, expansion of HPV-responsive T cells during chemoradiotherapy was associated with improved recurrence-free survival. The survival association was reported for HPV16-positive patients, and the functional definition of HPV-specific T cells was derived from only two HPV16-positive patients. Expansion of candidate HPV-specific clones and E7-related TCR motifs was observed in the tumor microenvironment during treatment, whereas no such expansion was observed for non-HPV-specific T cells.

Because repertoires were sampled repeatedly during chemoradiotherapy, clonal expansion in the tumor microenvironment could be followed. The library was obtained by the immunoSEQ multiplex PCR assay. Sourced from immuneACCESS, this table was stored by TCRdb with only in-frame sequences that have V and J called. A share of the clones is absent; for the studies checked, an unresolved V gene accounts for under half, and the remainder has no known explanation. Counted in this sample were about 3,900 clones; about 72% of them appeared once. The ten top clones hold 11% of the sample. As encoded in the germline V gene (reference sequence), CDR1 is SGHNT while CDR2 is YYREEE. The CDR3 runs 12 amino acids, cysteine and phenylalanine included. Only the CDR3 region is kept as DNA, spanning 36 bases read in frame from base 1. V and J lose 4 bases and 1 base, and a span of 5 bases separates them. Note on this clone: There is no known antigen for this receptor. There are no base qualities to consult, and no much larger clone falls within one base.

Here the sequenced sample was tumor tissue, taken from a patient who underwent chemoradiotherapy. The sequence links TRBV5-4 to TRBJ1-2; the D segment cannot be called with confidence. This TCR was sampled from a human donor with HPV-associated anogenital cancer. In nucleotides, the sequence is TGTGCCAGCAGCATTGATAACTATGGCTACACCTTC. Its product reads: CASSIDNYGYTF.